One and the same sample provided the 16 T cell receptor beta chains below, sequenced in a study of response to subunit inactivated influenza vaccine. TCRdb used MiXCR to reprocess the RT-PCR reads, holding one entry per CDR3 protein. In the table there are fewer than 800,000 distinct CDR3 sequences, 15% to 18% of which are singletons. Source: PBMCs from blood, taken 11 to 12 days after vaccination. These receptors came from a man in his fifties who received an inactivated influenza vaccine.

On this clonotype itself: At one boundary the junction diverges from the germline segment, which might be a read error. This rearrangement joins TRBV7-7 to TRBJ2-3; maybe TRBD1 (6 bases). CDR1 is SSHAT, CDR2 FNYEAQ, per germline (reference sequence). CDR3 length equals 15 residues. CDR3 region: CASSLRAGAEDTQYF. The CDR3 DNA is TGTGCTAGCAGCTTAAGGGCAGGGGCGGAGGATACGCAGTATTTT.

This clonotype was seen a few times. The CDR3 DNA follows: TGTGCCAGCAGTTTAACACTTGGGACCTCCTCGGCCCAGTACTTC. This encodes CASSLTLGTSSAQYF. The J gene is TRBJ2-5, the V gene TRBV27; perhaps D is TRBD1 or TRBD2 (5 bases each). The CDR3 extends over 15 amino acids. CDR1 and CDR2 from the germline V gene are MNHEY and SMNVEV (reference sequence). V was trimmed by 2 bases and J by 9 bases, leaving 19 bases between them.

The table lists this clonotype with a few counts. This sequence joins TRBV27 and TRBJ2-1; TRBD2 aligns across 7 bases. The germline V gene has CDR1 MNHEY and CDR2 SMNVEV (reference sequence). The trim removed 6 bases at V and 7 bases at J, leaving 6 bases unmatched. This CDR3 spans 13 amino acids. In DNA, the CDR3 is TGTGCCAGCAGAGAGGGACTACCTAATGAGCAGTTCTTC. Translated: CASREGLPNEQFF.

CDR3 in DNA: TGCGCCAGCAGCTCGCGGACAGGGGTTTACCAAGAGACCCAGTACTTC. It yields the protein CASSSRTGVYQETQYF. The V call is TRBV5-1, the J call TRBJ2-5, with TRBD1 matching 9 bases. Per germline, CDR1 SGHRS and CDR2 YFSETQ. The CDR3 spans 16 residues. Germline trimming cut 3 bases from V and 0 bases from J; bases unmatched to any gene: 6.

The chain recombines TRBV6-2 or TRBV6-3 with TRBJ2-3; 11 bases line up with TRBD2. Germline V CDR1 and CDR2: MNHEY, SVGEGT. V lost 4 bases to trimming and J lost 4 bases; unmatched junction nucleotides: 7. The CDR3 runs to 16 residues. The CDR3 DNA sequence: TGTGCCAGCAGTTCCCCGGGACTAGCGGTTCCAGATACGCAGTATTTT. As protein: CASSSPGLAVPDTQYF.

Only a few counts were recorded for this clonotype. The chain carries TRBV7-9 and TRBJ2-1; 11 bases map to TRBD2. Germline trimming cut 5 bases from V and 3 bases from J; bases unmatched to any gene: 6. CDR3 size: 16 residues. In germline, CDR1 is SEHNR, CDR2 FQNEAQ (reference sequence). The CDR3 DNA sequence: TGTGCCAGCAGCCTCACTAGCGGGGGCCACTACAATGAGCAGTTCTTC. This sequence encodes CASSLTSGGHYNEQFF.

This clonotype was detected a few times. This sequence joins TRBV2 and TRBJ2-3; TRBD1 aligns across 7 bases. Germline values: CDR1 SNHLY, CDR2 FYNNEI. After removal of 1 base from V and 5 bases from J, the junction contained 12 bases not matched to a gene. The CDR3 sequence is 17 residues long. The CDR3 bases are TGTGCCAGCAGTGAAGATTGGCCAGGGGGAAAAGGAGATACGCAGTATTTT. This sequence encodes CASSEDWPGGKGDTQYF.

The sample holds a few counts of this clonotype. The V and J genes are TRBV5-1 and TRBJ2-7, with 7 bases that match TRBD1. Germline CDR1 reads SGHRS; CDR2 reads YFSETQ. Trimming cost V 4 bases and J 5 bases; bases outside gene matches: 21. The CDR3 totals 18 residues. The CDR3 here is CASSHRPGRDREDHEQYF. The DNA of the CDR3 is TGCGCCAGCAGCCACCGCCCGGGGAGAGACAGGGAAGACCACGAGCAGTACTTC. The full variable domain, its missing parts supplied by reference TRBV5-1 and TRBJ2-7, is KAGVTQTPRYLIKTRGQQVTLSCSPISGHRSVSWYQQTPGQGLQFLFEYFSETQRNKGNFPGRFSGRQFSNSRSEMNVSTLELGDSALYLCASSHRPGRDREDHEQYFGPGTRLTVT.

V is TRBV6-2 or TRBV6-3 and J is TRBJ2-1, with D possibly TRBD2 on 6 matching bases. The V end lost 0 bases, the J end lost 9 bases, and 18 bases lay between the germline ends. CDR3 length equals 16 residues. Germline V lookup: CDR1 MNHEY, CDR2 SVGEGT. This chain's CDR3 is CASSYSMTLPGVEQFF. The CDR3 coding sequence is TGTGCCAGCAGTTACTCAATGACACTCCCGGGAGTTGAGCAGTTCTTC.

In this sample, this clonotype turned up a few times. The J gene is TRBJ2-2, the V gene TRBV6-5; 10 nucleotides match TRBD2. The V and J ends lost 0 bases and 6 bases, in that order; junction bases with no gene match: 4. Germline-derived CDR1 and CDR2 are MNHEY and SVGAGI. The CDR3 loop spans 16 amino acids. This CDR3 reads CASSYSGTSVAGELFF. In nucleotides, the CDR3 is TGTGCCAGCAGTTACTCAGGGACTAGCGTTGCCGGGGAGCTGTTTTTT.

This clonotype was seen many times. The chain has TRBV27 and TRBJ2-7; D possibly matches TRBD1 or TRBD2 (5 bases each). The V end lost 8 bases, the J end lost 7 bases, and 15 bases lay between the germline ends. From germline, CDR1 is MNHEY and CDR2 SMNVEV (reference sequence). The CDR3 totals 12 residues. CDR3 in DNA: TGTGCCAGCCGGGACCTCCGGGGTGAGCAGTACTTC. Residues: CASRDLRGEQYF.

V usage is TRBV20-1 and J usage is TRBJ2-7; TRBD1 might be the D (5 bases). This CDR3 contains 15 residues. Trimming removed 6 bases at V and 6 bases at J, with 24 bases between. Germline CDR1 DFQATT, CDR2 SNEGSKA (reference sequence). CDR3 region: CSAKPWQGRVIEQYF. The CDR3 region has the DNA TGCAGTGCCAAACCCTGGCAAGGCAGGGTTATCGAGCAGTACTTC.

The chain joins TRBV20-1 to TRBJ2-7; the D gene is possibly TRBD1 (6 bases). CDR3 length: 11 residues. The V gene lost 7 bases and the J gene lost 3 bases, with 10 bases spanning the gap. Per germline, CDR1 DFQATT and CDR2 SNEGSKA (reference sequence). CDR3 nucleotides: TGCAGTGGAGCAGGGGACTACGAGCAGTACTTC. Translation: CSGAGDYEQYF.

This clonotype was counted a few times. This chain uses TRBV6-5 with TRBJ1-4; D may be TRBD1 (5 bases). Germline V lookup: CDR1 MNHEY, CDR2 SVGAGI. The CDR3 extends over 14 amino acids. The ends were cut back, 0 bases at V and 8 bases at J, with 10 bases in the middle. The CDR3 bases are TGTGCCAGCAGTTACTCGAGTAGGGGCGAAAAACTGTTTTTT. Amino acid sequence: CASSYSSRGEKLFF.

CDR3: CASSRNLGGLQETQYF. The DNA of the CDR3 is TGTGCCAGCAGCCGAAACCTAGGGGGCCTACAAGAGACCCAGTACTTC. This chain links TRBV3-1 with TRBJ2-5; 7 bases map to TRBD1. V was pared by 4 bases and J by 2 bases, with 10 bases of the junction left unmatched. CDR1 is LGHDT, CDR2 YNNKEL, per germline (reference sequence). The CDR3 sequence is 16 residues long.

V is TRBV20-1 and J is TRBJ1-5, with D perhaps TRBD1 (6 bases). Germline V lookup: CDR1 DFQATT, CDR2 SNEGSKA (reference sequence). Trimming stripped 3 bases from V and 4 bases from J, with 19 bases between. The CDR3 covers 16 residues. The CDR3 spells CSASPVRGLENQPQHF. Here the CDR3 DNA reads TGCAGTGCTAGTCCGGTCAGGGGCCTTGAGAATCAGCCCCAGCATTTT.